These 16 T cell receptor beta chains were all obtained from the same sample, sequenced in a study of blood T cell repertoires in COVID-19. The table came from immunoSEQ multiplex PCR; TCRdb's copy has only in-frame clones and leaves some out. The sample carries roughly 120,000 clones, roughly 80% recorded once. Source material: peripheral blood. The receptors derive from a man aged 50 to 60 with acute or convalescent COVID-19.

The rearrangement uses TRBV6-5 and TRBJ1-6, with a possible D match to TRBD1 (6 bases). V lost 7 bases, J lost 10 bases, and 14 bases lay in between. Germline assignment: CDR1 MNHEY and CDR2 SVGAGI. The CDR3 is 13 residues long. DNA for the CDR3: TGTGCCAGCAACAGGGCCTCCGAATCACCCCTCCACTTT. Residues: CASNRASESPLHF.

The rearrangement links TRBV18 to TRBJ1-5; no definite D call. CDR1 KGHSH and CDR2 LQKENI come from the germline V gene. Trimming left V 3 bases short and J 9 bases short, with 18 bases between. CDR3 length: 15 amino acids. This CDR3 reads CASSPRVEDGGPQHF. The CDR3 region has the DNA TGTGCCAGCTCACCGCGGGTAGAAGATGGAGGGCCCCAGCATTTT.

This chain uses TRBV4-1 with TRBJ2-3; 14 nucleotides match TRBD2. This CDR3 comprises 18 residues. From germline, CDR1 is MGHRA and CDR2 YSYEKL. With 4 bases clipped from V and 0 bases from J, the junction kept 6 bases outside the gene matches. CDR3 sequence reads: CASSPGLAGALSTDTQYF. The CDR3 DNA is TGCGCCAGCAGCCCGGGACTAGCGGGGGCGTTGAGCACAGATACGCAGTATTTT.

The V and J genes are TRBV5-1 and TRBJ1-2; TRBD1 matches 8 bases. The CDR3 runs 16 residues. Germline V CDR1 and CDR2: SGHRS, YFSETQ. V lost 0 bases and J lost 4; bases outside the gene matches: 8. The CDR3 spells CASSLDGQGSPYGYTF. The CDR3 nucleotides are TGCGCCAGCAGCTTGGATGGACAGGGATCTCCCTATGGCTACACCTTC.

The J gene is TRBJ2-7, the V gene TRBV7-9; TRBD1 might be the D (6 bases). Germline V lookup: CDR1 SEHNR, CDR2 FQNEAQ (reference sequence). V lost 5 bases and J lost 2, with 16 bases in between. This CDR3 region has 15 residues. The CDR3: CASSRGGGQAYEQYF. CDR3 sequence (DNA): TGTGCCAGCAGCAGGGGTGGGGGACAAGCCTACGAGCAGTACTTC. The full variable domain, with the rest looked up from reference TRBV7-9 and TRBJ2-7, is DTGVSQNPRHKITKRGQNVTFRCDPISEHNRLYWYRQTLGQGPEFLTYFQNEAQLEKSRLLSDRFSAERPKGSFSTLEIQRTEQGDSAMYLCASSRGGGQAYEQYFGPGTRLTVT.

This chain joins TRBV28 and TRBJ2-1; 11 positions match TRBD2. The CDR3 length is 14 residues. CDR1 is MDHEN and CDR2 is SYDVKM in the germline V gene. The ends lost 5 bases at V and 5 bases at J; junction bases unmatched: 2. CDR3 region: CASSPGLADNEQFF. The CDR3 DNA reads as TGTGCCAGCAGTCCGGGACTAGCGGACAATGAGCAGTTCTTC.

V gene TRBV3-1 (or the pseudogene TRBV3-2) combines with J gene TRBJ1-3; 7 bases fit TRBD1. V trimming: 5 bases; J trimming: 4 bases; junction bases outside the gene matches: 2. The CDR3 contains 13 residues. The germline V gene encodes CDR1 LGHDT and CDR2 YNNKEL (reference sequence). The CDR3 DNA reads as TGTGCCAGCAGCGCGACAGGGGGAAACACCATATATTTT. It encodes CASSATGGNTIYF.

The chain employs TRBV10-2 and TRBJ1-2, with D possibly TRBD1 on 5 matching bases. The CDR3 has 13 amino acids. Trimming pared 3 bases from V and 2 bases from J, leaving 7 bases between. Germline CDR1 and CDR2: WSHSY and SAAADI. CDR3 DNA sequence: TGCGCCAGCAGTGAAGCAGGGAACTATGGCTACACCTTC. It specifies CASSEAGNYGYTF.

The rearrangement uses TRBV27 and TRBJ2-3; tentatively, D is TRBD1 (5 bases). V was clipped by 5 bases and J by 7 bases, with 13 bases between them. The CDR3 sequence is 13 residues long. The V gene's germline CDR1 is MNHEY and CDR2 SMNVEV (reference sequence). CDR3 nucleotide sequence: TGTGCCAGCAGTCAGCAGGGTTTAAATACGCAGTATTTT. It is translated as CASSQQGLNTQYF.

The chain uses TRBV5-8 and TRBJ2-3, with TRBD1 identical over 7 bases. CDR3 length equals 14 residues. V lost 4 bases to trimming and J lost 1 base; unmatched junction nucleotides: 3. Germline V gene sequence: CDR1 SGHTS, CDR2 YDEGEE. The CDR3 spells CASSGGQGTDTQYF. The DNA for the CDR3 is TGTGCCAGCAGCGGTGGACAGGGCACAGATACGCAGTATTTT.

The rearrangement uses TRBV13 and TRBJ2-1; 7 bases are a match to TRBD2. The germline CDR1 and CDR2 sequences are PRHDT and FYEKMQ (reference sequence). This CDR3 comprises 15 residues. V shed 4 bases, J shed 5 bases, and the junction held 8 bases outside the gene matches. The CDR3 DNA follows: TGTGCCAGCAGCTCAGGGCTAGCGGCAAACAATGAGCAGTTCTTC. Translated, it gives CASSSGLAANNEQFF.

The V and J genes are TRBV6-4 and TRBJ2-4; TRBD2 aligns across 14 bases. With 0 bases clipped from V and 4 bases from J, the junction kept 5 bases outside the gene matches. This CDR3 is built from 18 residues. Germline CDR1 MRHNA, CDR2 SNTAGT. The CDR3, as DNA: TGTGCCAGCAGTGACTCGGGACTAGCGGGGGCCAATAAAAACATTCAGTACTTC. This codes for CASSDSGLAGANKNIQYF.

This clone was detected only once. Other DNA sequences of this sample code for an identical CDR3. The V and J genes are TRBV29-1 and TRBJ1-1; 9 nucleotides line up with TRBD1. Germline V gives CDR1 SQVTM, CDR2 ANQGSEA. With 6 bases clipped from V and 3 bases from J, the junction kept 2 bases outside the gene matches. CDR3 length equals 12 residues. This chain's CDR3 is CSVRQGDTEAFF. The DNA of the CDR3 is TGCAGCGTGAGACAGGGGGACACTGAAGCTTTCTTT.

The table lists this clone with many counts. The gene calls are TRBV21-1 and TRBJ2-7; the table's D call of TRBD1 was not tested on the DNA. TRBV21-1 is reported as a pseudogene. The CDR3 sequence is 17 residues long. The CDR3 loop reads CASSKGGDRGLPYEQYF. For the CDR3, the DNA is TGTGCCAGCAGCAAAGGGGGGGACAGGGGCCTCCCCTACGAGCAGTACTTC.

This clone has more than one count but fewer than ten. At one of its ends the junction is not consistent with the germline gene, which may arise from a read error. The rearrangement links TRBV7-9 to TRBJ2-5; D is unresolved. CDR1 SEHNR and CDR2 FQNEAQ come from the germline V gene (reference sequence). The CDR3 sequence is 10 residues long. The CDR3 sequence is CASSREQTDF. As DNA, the CDR3 is TGTGCCAGCAGCCGAGAACAGACGGACTTC. Based on the CDR3 plus reference TRBV7-9 and TRBJ2-5, the full variable domain is DTGVSQNPRHKITKRGQNVTFRCDPISEHNRLYWYRQTLGQGPEFLTYFQNEAQLEKSRLLSDRFSAERPKGSFSTLEIQRTEQGDSAMYLCASSREQTDFGPGTRLLVL.

V gene TRBV3-1 (or the pseudogene TRBV3-2) combines with J gene TRBJ2-7; possible D gene TRBD1, 6 bases. This CDR3 contains 15 residues. Per germline, CDR1 LGHDT and CDR2 YNNKEL (reference sequence). The V gene lost 2 bases and the J gene lost 2 bases, with 13 bases spanning the gap. DNA of the CDR3: TGTGCCAGCAGCCAAAATAGCAGGACAGCCTACGAGCAGTACTTC. Its translation is CASSQNSRTAYEQYF.